This entry concerns a single T cell receptor beta chain. In the authors' methods: The assay estimated nucleated cells by amplifying reference gene primers. Produced via immunoSEQ multiplex PCR; TCRdb's table is partial and in-frame only. V and J calls and clone size are given by that table; D and trimming were obtained from the DNA. The repertoire consists of some 110,000 clones, with about 89% occurring once and the leading ten covering about 4.5%. The germline V gene encodes CDR1 SGHRS and CDR2 YFSETQ. The CDR3 runs to 15 residues. The V gene end was trimmed by 0 bases and the J gene end by 5 bases; junction bases not matched to a gene: 2. The data were obtained in a study of blood T cell repertoires in COVID-19. Study background: The United States, Italy and Spain supplied acute and convalescent COVID-19 samples. In each case, the material was cDNA or gDNA derived from T cells, B-cell-depleted T cells, or PBMCs.

The sequenced sample consisted of peripheral blood. The sequence came from a man aged 40-55 years with acute or convalescent COVID-19. The chain has TRBV5-1 and TRBJ2-1, with 10 nucleotides matching TRBD2. The CDR3 reads CASSLGLAGDNEQFF. The CDR3 nucleotides read TGCGCCAGCAGCTTGGGGCTAGCGGGGGACAATGAGCAGTTCTTC.